The entry below describes one T cell receptor (beta chain). The authors distributed each subset's genomic DNA evenly over several immunoSEQ plates. Assay: immunoSEQ multiplex PCR; the TCRdb copy retains only in-frame clones and omits some. This sample carries around 2.3 million clones, under 97% of them seen once, and the ten largest clones take roughly 0.13%. CDR1 and CDR2 from the germline V gene are SGHRS and YFSETQ. The CDR3 is 16 amino acids. Trimming took off 0 bases at V and 3 bases at J, with 14 bases between the two ends. This sample is part of a study of shared clonotypes between healthy human individuals.

The sequence was obtained from a man between 18 and 29 years old in good health. The sequencing sample was made of naive CD4+ T cells sorted from blood. Subset of the sample: CD45RA+ positively selected. The V call is TRBV5-1, the J call TRBJ2-3; either TRBD1 or TRBD2 may fit D (6 bases each). The CDR3, as DNA: TGCGCCAGCAGCTTGGCCACAGGGAGCGGGACAGATACGCAGTATTTT. Residues: CASSLATGSGTDTQYF.